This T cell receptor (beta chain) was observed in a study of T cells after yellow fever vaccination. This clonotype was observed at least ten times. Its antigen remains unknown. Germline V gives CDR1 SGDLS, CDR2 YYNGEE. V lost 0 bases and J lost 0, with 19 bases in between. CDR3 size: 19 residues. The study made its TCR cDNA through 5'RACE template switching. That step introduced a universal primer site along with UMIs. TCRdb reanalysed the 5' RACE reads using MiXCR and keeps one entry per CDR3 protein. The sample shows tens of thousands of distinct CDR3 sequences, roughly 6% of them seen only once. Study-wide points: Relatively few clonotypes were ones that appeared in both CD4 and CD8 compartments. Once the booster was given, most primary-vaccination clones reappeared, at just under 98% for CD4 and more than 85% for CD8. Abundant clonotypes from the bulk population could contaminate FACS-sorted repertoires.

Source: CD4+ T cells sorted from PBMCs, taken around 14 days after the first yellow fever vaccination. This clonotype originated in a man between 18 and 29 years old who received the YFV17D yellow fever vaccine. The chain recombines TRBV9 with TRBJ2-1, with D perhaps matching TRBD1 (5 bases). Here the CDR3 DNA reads TGTGCCAGCAGCGTAGGTGGGGCCGCCCTAAAAAGCTCCTACAATGAGCAGTTCTTC. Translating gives CASSVGGAALKSSYNEQFF.